These T cell receptor beta chains were read from a single sample in a study of blood T cell repertoires in COVID-19. The method was immunoSEQ multiplex PCR; TCRdb's version includes in-frame clones alone and lacks a portion of them. The sample yields 20,000 or so clones, 80% to 90% seen once. Sequencing was performed on peripheral blood. The receptor source for this set is a human donor in a cohort sampled during active COVID-19. Both conserved end residues are part of each CDR3. The D gene is left open where the match is weak. Not all rows give a size; the values are once, few, many and, for expanded clones, a class.

V gene	D gene	J gene	clone size	CDR3 DNA	CDR3 protein
TRBV6-5	-	TRBJ2-1	once	TGTGCCAGCGGGCTGTTGGATGAGCAGTTCTTC	CASGLLDEQFF
TRBV3-1/TRBV3-2	TRBD1	TRBJ2-7	-	TGTGCCAGCAGCCAGGCCGGACAGGTAATAAGCTCCTACGAGCAGTACTTC	CASSQAGQVISSYEQYF
TRBV24-1	-	TRBJ1-4	-	TGTGCCACCAGTGGGGGGGACCAGAGAAACAAACTGTTTTTT	CATSGGDQRNKLFF
TRBV3-1/TRBV3-2	TRBD1	TRBJ1-3	-	TGTGCCACGAACCCAGGGGGAATATCTGGAAACACCATATATTTT	CATNPGGISGNTIYF
TRBV5-1	-	TRBJ1-1	-	TGCGCCAGCAGCTTTACTTATCAGGTCATGAACACTGAAGCTTTCTTT	CASSFTYQVMNTEAFF
TRBV11-1	-	TRBJ2-7	-	TGTGCCAGCAGCTTAGGGACTAAGACCTACGAGCAGTACTTC	CASSLGTKTYEQYF
TRBV30	TRBD2	TRBJ2-7	once	TGTGCCTGGAGTTTCGGCGGGAGCTACTACGAGCAGTACTTC	CAWSFGGSYYEQYF
TRBV28	-	TRBJ2-7	-	TGTGCCAGCAGACCCGGGACAAGGGGCTACGAGCAGTACTTC	CASRPGTRGYEQYF
TRBV7-3	-	TRBJ1-1	once	TGTGCCAGCAGGTTAACGGGTAGCTATAACACTGAAGCTTTCTTT	CASRLTGSYNTEAFF
TRBV6-2/TRBV6-3	-	TRBJ1-1	-	TGTGCCAGCAGTAACAAACACCCCAAAGCTTTCTTT	CASSNKHPKAFF
TRBV7-9	-	TRBJ1-1	-	TGTGCCAGCACCAGAGGGGGACAGAACACTGAAGCTTTCTTT	CASTRGGQNTEAFF
TRBV5-1	TRBD1	TRBJ1-5	-	TGCGCCAGCAGCGAGGGACAGGGGGCGAGGTCCCAGCATTTT	CASSEGQGARSQHF
TRBV19	TRBD1	TRBJ2-1	-	TGTGCCAGTAGTACGTATGGGACAGCTAATGAGCAGTTCTTC	CASSTYGTANEQFF
TRBV28	TRBD1	TRBJ2-3	-	TGTGCCAGCAACCCCCATGCAGGGGGAAGTATTTATGGCGCAGATACGCAGTATTTT	CASNPHAGGSIYGADTQYF
TRBV4-1	-	TRBJ1-4	-	TGCGCCAGCAGAGGTGGTAGCTCACGGGAAAAACTGTTTTTT	CASRGGSSREKLFF
TRBV28	-	TRBJ1-1	-	TGTGCCAGCAGCCCCACAAACACTGAAGCTTTCTTT	CASSPTNTEAFF